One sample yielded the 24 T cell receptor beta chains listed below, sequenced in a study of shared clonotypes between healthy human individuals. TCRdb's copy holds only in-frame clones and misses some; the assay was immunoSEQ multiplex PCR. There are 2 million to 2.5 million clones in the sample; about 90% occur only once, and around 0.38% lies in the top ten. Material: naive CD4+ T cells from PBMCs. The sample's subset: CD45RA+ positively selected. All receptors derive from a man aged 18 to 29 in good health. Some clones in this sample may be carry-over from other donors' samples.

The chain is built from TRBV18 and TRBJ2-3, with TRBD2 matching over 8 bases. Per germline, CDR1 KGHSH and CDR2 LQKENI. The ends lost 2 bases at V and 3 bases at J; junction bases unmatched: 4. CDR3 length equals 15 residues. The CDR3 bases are TGTGCCAGCTCACCAACCGGGACTAGAACAGATACGCAGTATTTT. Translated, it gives CASSPTGTRTDTQYF.

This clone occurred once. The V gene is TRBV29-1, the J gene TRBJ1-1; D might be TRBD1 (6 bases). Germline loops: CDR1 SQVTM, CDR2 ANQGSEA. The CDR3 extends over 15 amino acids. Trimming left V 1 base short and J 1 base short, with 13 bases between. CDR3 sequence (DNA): TGCAGCGTTGAAGTTTACGGACAGACGAACACTGAAGCTTTCTTT. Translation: CSVEVYGQTNTEAFF.

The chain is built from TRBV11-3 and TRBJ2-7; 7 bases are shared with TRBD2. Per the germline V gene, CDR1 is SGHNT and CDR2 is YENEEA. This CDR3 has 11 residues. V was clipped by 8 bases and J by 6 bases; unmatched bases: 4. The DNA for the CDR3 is TGTGCCAGCGCCTCGGGGGGCGAGCAGTACTTC. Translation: CASASGGEQYF.

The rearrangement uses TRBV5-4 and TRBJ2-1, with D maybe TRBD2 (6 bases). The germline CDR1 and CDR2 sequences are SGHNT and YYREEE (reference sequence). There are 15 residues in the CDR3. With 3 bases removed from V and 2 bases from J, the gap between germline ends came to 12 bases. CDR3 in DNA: TGTGCCAGCAGCTCCCCTAGCGCGACCTACAATGAGCAGTTCTTC. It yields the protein CASSSPSATYNEQFF.

DNA of the CDR3: TGCGCCAGCAGCGAATCAAACAACTATGGCTACACCTTC. Residues: CASSESNNYGYTF. V gene TRBV5-1 combines with J gene TRBJ1-2; unclear D gene. From germline, CDR1 is SGHRS and CDR2 YFSETQ. V lost 4 bases, J lost 2 bases, and 9 bases lay in between. The CDR3 has 13 residues.

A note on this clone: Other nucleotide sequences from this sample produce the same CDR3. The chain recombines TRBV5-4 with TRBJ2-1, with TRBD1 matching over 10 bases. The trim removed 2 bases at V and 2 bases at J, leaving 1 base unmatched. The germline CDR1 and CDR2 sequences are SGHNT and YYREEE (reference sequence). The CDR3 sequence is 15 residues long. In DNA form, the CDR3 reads TGTGCCAGCAGCTTCGGGACAGGGGCCTACAATGAGCAGTTCTTC. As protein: CASSFGTGAYNEQFF.

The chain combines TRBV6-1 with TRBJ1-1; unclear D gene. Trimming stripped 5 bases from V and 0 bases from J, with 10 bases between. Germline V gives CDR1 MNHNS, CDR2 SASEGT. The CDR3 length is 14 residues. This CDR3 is CASSSGNLNTEAFF. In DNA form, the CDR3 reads TGTGCCAGCAGTTCCGGGAACCTGAACACTGAAGCTTTCTTT.

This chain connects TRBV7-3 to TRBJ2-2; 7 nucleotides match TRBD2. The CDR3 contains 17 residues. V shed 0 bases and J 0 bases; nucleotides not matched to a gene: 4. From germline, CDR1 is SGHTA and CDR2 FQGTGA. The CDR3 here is CASSLTQRDANTGELFF. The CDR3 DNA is TGTGCCAGCAGCTTAACACAGCGGGACGCGAACACCGGGGAGCTGTTTTTT.

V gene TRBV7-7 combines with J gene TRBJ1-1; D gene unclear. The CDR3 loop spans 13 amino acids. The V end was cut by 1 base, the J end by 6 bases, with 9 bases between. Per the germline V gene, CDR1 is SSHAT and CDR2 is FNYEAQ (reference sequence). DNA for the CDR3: TGTGCCAGCAGCTTAGATCAGACTTCTGAAGCTTTCTTT. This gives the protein CASSLDQTSEAFF.

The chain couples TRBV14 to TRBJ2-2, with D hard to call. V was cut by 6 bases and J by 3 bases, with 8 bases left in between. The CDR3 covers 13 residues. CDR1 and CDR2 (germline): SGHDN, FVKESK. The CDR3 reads CASSRHHTGELFF. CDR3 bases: TGTGCCAGCAGTCGACACCACACCGGGGAGCTGTTTTTT.

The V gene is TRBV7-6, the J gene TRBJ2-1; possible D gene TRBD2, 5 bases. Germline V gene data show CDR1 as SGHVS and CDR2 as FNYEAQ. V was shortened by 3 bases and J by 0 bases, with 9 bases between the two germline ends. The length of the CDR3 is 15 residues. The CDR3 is CASSFRGISYNEQFF. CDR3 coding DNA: TGTGCCAGCAGCTTCCGAGGGATCTCCTACAATGAGCAGTTCTTC.

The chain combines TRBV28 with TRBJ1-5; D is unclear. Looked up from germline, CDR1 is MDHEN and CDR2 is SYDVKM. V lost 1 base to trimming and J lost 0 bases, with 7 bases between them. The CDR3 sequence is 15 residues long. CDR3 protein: CASSLLEYSNQPQHF. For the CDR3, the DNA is TGTGCCAGCAGTTTATTGGAATATAGCAATCAGCCCCAGCATTTT.

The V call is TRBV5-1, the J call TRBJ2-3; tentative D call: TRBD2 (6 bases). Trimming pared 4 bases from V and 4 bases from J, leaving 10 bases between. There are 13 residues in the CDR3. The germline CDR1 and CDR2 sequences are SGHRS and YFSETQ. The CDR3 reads CASSPGSSDTQYF. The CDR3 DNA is TGCGCCAGCAGCCCCGGGAGTTCAGATACGCAGTATTTT.

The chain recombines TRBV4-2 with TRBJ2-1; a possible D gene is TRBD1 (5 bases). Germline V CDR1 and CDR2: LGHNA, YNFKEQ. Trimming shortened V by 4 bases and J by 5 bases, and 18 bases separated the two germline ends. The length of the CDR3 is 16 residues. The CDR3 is CASSPFPETVDNEQFF. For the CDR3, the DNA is TGTGCCAGCAGCCCCTTTCCGGAGACAGTCGACAATGAGCAGTTCTTC.

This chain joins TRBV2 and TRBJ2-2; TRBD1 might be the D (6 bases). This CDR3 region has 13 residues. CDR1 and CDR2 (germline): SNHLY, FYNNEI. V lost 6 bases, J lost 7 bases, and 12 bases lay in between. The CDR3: CASSIRGFGELFF. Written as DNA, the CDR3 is TGTGCCAGCAGCATCAGGGGTTTCGGGGAGCTGTTTTTT.

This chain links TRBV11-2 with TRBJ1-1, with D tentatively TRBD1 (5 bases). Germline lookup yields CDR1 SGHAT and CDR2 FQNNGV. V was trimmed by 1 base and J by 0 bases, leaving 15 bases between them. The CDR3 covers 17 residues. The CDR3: CASSLAGTWAMNTEAFF. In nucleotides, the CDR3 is TGTGCCAGCAGCTTAGCGGGGACTTGGGCTATGAACACTGAAGCTTTCTTT.

CDR3 amino acids: CASSVGGTGYNEQYF. The DNA for the CDR3 is TGTGCCAGCAGCGTAGGTGGGACAGGGTACAACGAGCAGTACTTC. The chain combines TRBV9 with TRBJ2-7, with TRBD1 identical over 9 bases. This CDR3 region has 15 residues. Germline CDR1 is SGDLS and CDR2 is YYNGEE. The junction had 6 bases not matched to a gene; V was cut back by 0 bases and J by 5 bases. The complete variable domain, with remaining parts taken from reference TRBV9 and TRBJ2-7, reads DSGVTQTPKHLITATGQRVTLRCSPRSGDLSVYWYQQSLDQGLQFLIQYYNGEERAKGNILERFSAQQFPDLHSELNLSSLELGDSALYFCASSVGGTGYNEQYFGPGTRLTVT.

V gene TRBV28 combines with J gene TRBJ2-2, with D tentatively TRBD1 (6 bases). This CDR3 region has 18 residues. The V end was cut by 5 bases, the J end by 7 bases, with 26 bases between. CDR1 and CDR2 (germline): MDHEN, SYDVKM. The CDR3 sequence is CASSPWKSTGRTGGELFF. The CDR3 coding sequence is TGTGCCAGCAGTCCCTGGAAGAGCACAGGGCGGACGGGCGGGGAGCTGTTTTTT.

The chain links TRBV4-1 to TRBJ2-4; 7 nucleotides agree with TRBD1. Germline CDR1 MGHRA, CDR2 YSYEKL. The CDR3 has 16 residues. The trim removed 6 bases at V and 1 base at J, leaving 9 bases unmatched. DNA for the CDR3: TGCGCCAGCAGTCCCTTCCCCAGGGGGGCCAAAAACATTCAGTACTTC. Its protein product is CASSPFPRGAKNIQYF.

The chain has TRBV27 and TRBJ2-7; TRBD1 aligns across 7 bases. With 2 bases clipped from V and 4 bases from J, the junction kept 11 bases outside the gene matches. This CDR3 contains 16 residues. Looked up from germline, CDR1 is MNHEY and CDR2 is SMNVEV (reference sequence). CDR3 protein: CASSLGQTGPKYEQYF. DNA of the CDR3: TGTGCCAGCAGTTTAGGACAGACAGGGCCTAAATACGAGCAGTACTTC.

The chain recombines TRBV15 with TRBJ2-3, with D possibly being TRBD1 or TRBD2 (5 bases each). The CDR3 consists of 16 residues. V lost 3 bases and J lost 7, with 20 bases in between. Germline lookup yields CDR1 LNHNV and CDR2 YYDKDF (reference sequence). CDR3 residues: CATSSYAGAPGNTQYF. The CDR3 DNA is TGTGCCACCAGCAGCTATGCCGGGGCCCCAGGGAATACGCAGTATTTT. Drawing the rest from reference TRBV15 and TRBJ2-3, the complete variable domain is DAMVIQNPRYQVTQFGKPVTLSCSQTLNHNVMYWYQQKSSQAPKLLFHYYDKDFNNEADTPDNFQSRRPNTSFCFLDIRSPGLGDTAMYLCATSSYAGAPGNTQYFGPGTRLTVL.

CDR3 loop: CASSEALGTSGKYEQYF. The CDR3 DNA is TGTGCCAGCAGTGAAGCGCTGGGGACTAGCGGGAAATACGAGCAGTACTTC. The genes are TRBV2 and TRBJ2-7; 13 bases line up with TRBD2. This CDR3 region has 17 residues. CDR1 is SNHLY, CDR2 FYNNEI, per germline. The junction had 6 bases not matched to a gene; V was cut back by 0 bases and J by 4 bases.

CDR3 protein: CASSEYSGTRGGEQFF. CDR3 DNA sequence: TGTGCCAGCTCAGAGTACAGCGGGACCCGGGGTGGTGAGCAGTTCTTC. The chain links TRBV11-1 to TRBJ2-1, with 7 positions matching TRBD2. Germline V gives CDR1 SGHAT, CDR2 FQDESV (reference sequence). The CDR3 has 16 residues. With V trimmed by 8 bases and J by 9 bases, 19 bases remained unmatched. Based on the CDR3 plus reference TRBV11-1 and TRBJ2-1, the full variable domain is EAEVAQSPRYKITEKSQAVAFWCDPISGHATLYWYRQILGQGPELLVQFQDESVVDDSQLPKDRFSAERLKGVDSTLKIQPAELGDSAMYLCASSEYSGTRGGEQFFGPGTRLTVL.

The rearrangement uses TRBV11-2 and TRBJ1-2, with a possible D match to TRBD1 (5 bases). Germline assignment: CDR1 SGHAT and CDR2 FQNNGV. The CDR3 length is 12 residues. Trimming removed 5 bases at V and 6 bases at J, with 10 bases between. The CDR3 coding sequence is TGTGCCAGCAGCGCGGCAGGGAATGGCTACACCTTC. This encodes CASSAAGNGYTF.